This T cell receptor beta chain was sequenced in a study of cytotoxic CD8 clonotypes in ibrutinib-treated CLL. Sequencing was performed with immunoSEQ multiplex PCR; in TCRdb, only in-frame clones are kept and a portion is missing. The sample records roughly 50,000 clones, about three fifths being singletons. The CDR3 is 14 residues long. V gave up 7 bases and J gave up 2 bases, with 15 bases separating them. Germline V lookup: CDR1 MNHEY, CDR2 SMNVEV (reference sequence). The sequenced sample was PBMCs, obtained after 24 months of ibrutinib treatment. V is TRBV27 and J is TRBJ2-7; a weak D match, TRBD2 (5 bases). This TCR was recovered from a human donor with chronic lymphocytic leukemia. CDR3 bases: TGTGCCAGCACCCGCGGGCCGGGCACCTACGAGCAGTACTTC. Translated, it gives CASTRGPGTYEQYF.